This TCR beta chain was sequenced in a study of shared clonotypes between healthy human individuals. Clones were read by immunoSEQ multiplex PCR, and TCRdb kept only the in-frame ones, dropping some. Of about 360,000 clones in the sample, around 79% were seen once. CDR3 length: 13 amino acids. Trimming took off 6 bases at V and 6 bases at J, with 14 bases between the two ends. Germline CDR1 is KGHSH and CDR2 is LQKENI. The rearrangement links TRBV18 to TRBJ1-2; TRBD1 might be the D (5 bases). The sequence was obtained from a man under 40 in good health. What was sequenced was memory CD4+ T cells sorted from blood. Subset given: CD45RA-negative fraction. CDR3 amino acids: CASSQGISDGYTF. The CDR3 DNA reads TGTGCCAGCTCCCAGGGAATATCGGATGGCTACACCTTC.